Listed here are 25 T cell receptor beta chains from one sample, sequenced in a study of T cell responses to AZD1222 COVID-19 vaccine. Libraries were prepared by immunoSEQ multiplex PCR; TCRdb keeps only in-frame clonotypes and omits some of them. In the table there are roughly 180,000 clones, 80% to 95% of which are singletons. The source material was peripheral blood, sampled 28 days after the second AZD1222 dose. The receptor set was obtained from an adult who received the AZD1222 COVID-19 vaccine.

This clone has a single count. This chain links TRBV9 with TRBJ2-3, with TRBD2 identical over 7 bases. This CDR3 is 16 amino acids long. V was pared by 0 bases and J by 2 bases, with 6 bases of the junction left unmatched. The germline V gene encodes CDR1 SGDLS and CDR2 YYNGEE. The CDR3 reads CASSVGSGGPTDTQYF. As DNA, the CDR3 is TGTGCCAGCAGCGTAGGTTCGGGAGGTCCCACAGATACGCAGTATTTT. Looking up the rest from reference TRBV9 and TRBJ2-3 gives the full variable domain: DSGVTQTPKHLITATGQRVTLRCSPRSGDLSVYWYQQSLDQGLQFLIQYYNGEERAKGNILERFSAQQFPDLHSELNLSSLELGDSALYFCASSVGSGGPTDTQYFGPGTRLTVL.

The J gene is TRBJ2-7, the V gene TRBV27; no clear D. This CDR3 has 13 amino acids. With 8 bases removed from V and 5 bases from J, the gap between germline ends came to 16 bases. From germline, CDR1 is MNHEY and CDR2 SMNVEV (reference sequence). CDR3 sequence (DNA): TGTGCCAGCGGATTTGGTGTGGGTAACGAGCAGTACTTC. As protein: CASGFGVGNEQYF.

This chain connects TRBV7-3 to TRBJ2-1, with D maybe TRBD1 (5 bases). The CDR3 loop spans 13 amino acids. V lost 1 base and J 10 bases, leaving 11 bases between the germline ends. Germline V gene lookup returns CDR1 SGHTA and CDR2 FQGTGA. The CDR3 DNA sequence: TGTGCCAGCAGCTTAAGGGGCCCCGGCGAGCAGTTCTTC. Its translation: CASSLRGPGEQFF.

The CDR3 region is CSARWLPGNTIYF. CDR3 DNA sequence: TGCAGCGCGCGGTGGTTACCTGGAAACACCATATATTTT. The chain recombines TRBV29-1 with TRBJ1-3, with D unclear. V lost 7 bases, J lost 2 bases, and 12 bases lay in between. The CDR3 sequence is 13 residues long. Germline loops: CDR1 SQVTM, CDR2 ANQGSEA.

The J gene is TRBJ1-1, the V gene TRBV30, with D tentatively TRBD1 (5 bases). Germline-derived CDR1 and CDR2 are GTSNPN and SVGIG (reference sequence). CDR3 length equals 13 residues. The V end was cut by 3 bases, the J end by 0 bases, with 8 bases between. This chain's CDR3 is CAWSPGLNTEAFF. DNA for the CDR3: TGTGCCTGGAGCCCAGGGTTGAACACTGAAGCTTTCTTT.

The chain carries TRBV5-1 and TRBJ1-5; D is ambiguous. The germline V and J ends were trimmed by 1 base and 7 bases, with 12 bases remaining between them. The germline V gene encodes CDR1 SGHRS and CDR2 YFSETQ. The CDR3 has 14 residues. The CDR3 coding sequence is TGCGCCAGCAGCTTGAGCCCGGCTTCCCAGCCCCAGCATTTT. Amino acid sequence: CASSLSPASQPQHF.

The rearrangement links TRBV27 to TRBJ2-5, with TRBD1 matching over 7 bases. CDR1 and CDR2 from the germline V gene are MNHEY and SMNVEV (reference sequence). The V gene end was trimmed by 6 bases and the J gene end by 0 bases; junction bases not matched to a gene: 10. The length of the CDR3 is 16 residues. CDR3 sequence: CASSTTTGLYQETQYF. The CDR3 coding sequence is TGTGCCAGCAGCACGACGACAGGGTTGTACCAAGAGACCCAGTACTTC.

The J gene is TRBJ2-1, the V gene TRBV24-1; 7 bases align to TRBD2. This CDR3 contains 14 residues. Germline loops: CDR1 KGHDR, CDR2 SFDVKD. V shed 8 bases, J shed 4 bases, and the junction held 7 bases outside the gene matches. In nucleotides, the CDR3 is TGTGCCACCAACGGGGGGAGGGGATACAATGAGCAGTTCTTC. Its translation: CATNGGRGYNEQFF.

Written as DNA, the CDR3 is TGTGCCTGGAGCGAGGGGAACGGAGGTCAGCCCCAGCATTTT. This translates into CAWSEGNGGQPQHF. V usage is TRBV30 and J usage is TRBJ1-5; weak D call: TRBD1 (5 bases). This CDR3 is 14 amino acids long. The germline V and J ends were trimmed by 3 bases and 6 bases, with 15 bases remaining between them. Germline CDR1 and CDR2: GTSNPN and SVGIG (reference sequence).

The chain is built from TRBV3-1 (or the pseudogene TRBV3-2) and TRBJ2-1; 14 bases line up with TRBD2. J gave up 5 bases and V 3 bases, and 9 bases lay outside the gene matches. Germline lookup yields CDR1 LGHDT and CDR2 YNNKEL (reference sequence). CDR3 length equals 18 residues. CDR3: CASSQRGLAGVGNNEQFF. For the CDR3, the DNA is TGTGCCAGCAGCCAGAGGGGACTAGCGGGAGTCGGGAACAATGAGCAGTTCTTC.

This chain links TRBV20-1 with TRBJ1-1; D unclear. The germline V gene has CDR1 DFQATT and CDR2 SNEGSKA (reference sequence). This CDR3 contains 12 residues. V was shortened by 3 bases and J by 5 bases, with 10 bases between the two germline ends. The CDR3 protein is CSASLGKTEAFF. The CDR3 nucleotides read TGCAGTGCTAGTTTGGGGAAAACTGAAGCTTTCTTT.

The chain combines TRBV11-3 with TRBJ2-1, with TRBD2 identical over 10 bases. The CDR3 covers 15 residues. J gave up 1 base and V 5 bases, and 2 bases lay outside the gene matches. Germline CDR1 reads SGHNT; CDR2 reads YENEEA. CDR3: CASSRTSGSYNEQFF. In nucleotides, the CDR3 is TGTGCCAGCAGCCGGACTAGCGGTTCCTACAATGAGCAGTTCTTC.

The rearrangement uses TRBV19 and TRBJ1-1; D is unclear. Trimming shortened V by 7 bases and J by 1 base, and 4 bases separated the two germline ends. CDR1 is LNHDA and CDR2 is SQIVND in the germline V gene (reference sequence). The CDR3 is 11 amino acids. Here the CDR3 reads CASTQNTEAFF. The CDR3, as DNA: TGTGCCAGTACCCAGAACACTGAAGCTTTCTTT.

J is TRBJ2-1 and V is TRBV25-1; 12 bases match TRBD2. The CDR3 covers 17 residues. Germline loops: CDR1 MGHDK, CDR2 SYGVNS. The junction had 5 bases not matched to a gene; V was cut back by 0 bases and J by 5 bases. The CDR3 DNA reads TGTGCCAGCAGTGAATATGTGACTAGCGGGAGCGACAATGAGCAGTTCTTC. It encodes CASSEYVTSGSDNEQFF.

CDR3 in DNA: TGTGCCAGCAGTCCTGCCGGGGGGGCTAAGCGGACCAATGAAGCTTTCTTT. Translated, it gives CASSPAGGAKRTNEAFF. V and J are TRBV6-4 and TRBJ1-1; tentative D call: TRBD1 (6 bases). CDR1 MRHNA and CDR2 SNTAGT come from the germline V gene. CDR3 size: 17 residues. Trimming removed 5 bases from V and 7 bases from J, with 26 bases in between.

The CDR3 spells CASSYGGVGGNTIYF. Here the CDR3 DNA reads TGTGCCAGCAGTTACGGGGGGGTGGGTGGAAACACCATATATTTT. The V call is TRBV6-5, the J call TRBJ1-3; tentatively, D is TRBD1 (5 bases). The germline V gene encodes CDR1 MNHEY and CDR2 SVGAGI. There are 15 residues in the CDR3. V dropped 2 bases and J dropped 3 bases, with 11 bases sitting between them.

The J gene is TRBJ1-1, the V gene TRBV29-1, with D unresolved. The ends were cut back, 4 bases at V and 5 bases at J, with 14 bases in the middle. The CDR3 length is 13 residues. CDR1 is SQVTM, CDR2 ANQGSEA, per germline. CDR3 DNA: TGCAGCGTTGCCCAGCAACGACGGACTGAAGCTTTCTTT. It codes for CSVAQQRRTEAFF.

The chain uses TRBV5-1 and TRBJ1-2; 7 bases match TRBD1. This CDR3 has 15 residues. The germline CDR1 and CDR2 sequences are SGHRS and YFSETQ. V dropped 0 bases and J dropped 0; count of bases not matched to a gene: 2. For the CDR3, the DNA is TGCGCCAGCAGCTTGGAACAGGGGACTAACTATGGCTACACCTTC. Translated: CASSLEQGTNYGYTF.

This clone was seen only once. The chain combines TRBV2 with TRBJ2-5; D gene uncertain. This CDR3 has 13 amino acids. Trimming took off 5 bases at V and 3 bases at J, with 10 bases between the two ends. Germline CDR1 reads SNHLY; CDR2 reads FYNNEI. The chain's CDR3 is CASSSLIEETQYF. The CDR3 coding sequence is TGTGCCAGCAGTTCCCTTATCGAAGAGACCCAGTACTTC.

The chain employs TRBV10-3 and TRBJ1-1, with D maybe TRBD1 (5 bases). Germline V gene lookup returns CDR1 ENHRY and CDR2 SYGVKD. The CDR3 has 13 amino acids. The ends were cut back, 7 bases at V and 4 bases at J, with 13 bases in the middle. CDR3 DNA: TGTGCCATCACCCCTGACAGAACCACTGAAGCTTTCTTT. Translated: CAITPDRTTEAFF.

The rearrangement links TRBV11-1 to TRBJ1-2, with a possible D match to TRBD1 (5 bases). This CDR3 is 13 amino acids long. Germline V gene lookup returns CDR1 SGHAT and CDR2 FQDESV (reference sequence). Trimming left V 3 bases short and J 4 bases short, with 9 bases between. The CDR3 sequence is CASSFRDVYGYTF. The DNA of the CDR3 is TGTGCCAGCAGCTTCCGGGACGTCTATGGCTACACCTTC.

The J gene is TRBJ2-6, the V gene TRBV12-5; D is perhaps TRBD1 (6 bases). Trimming took 1 base from V and 2 from J, leaving 6 bases between them. The CDR3 contains 15 residues. CDR1 and CDR2 from the germline V gene are LGHNT and FRNRAP. CDR3 amino acids: CASGLDRAGANVLTF. CDR3 sequence (DNA): TGTGCTAGTGGTTTGGACAGGGCTGGGGCCAACGTCCTGACTTTC.

The genes are TRBV3-1 (or the pseudogene TRBV3-2) and TRBJ2-7, with 7 bases matching TRBD2. The CDR3 sequence is 15 residues long. CDR1 LGHDT and CDR2 YNNKEL come from the germline V gene (reference sequence). Trimming removed 1 base from V and 1 base from J; junction bases left unmatched: 4. The CDR3 nucleotides read TGTGCCAGCAGCCAAGCCGGGGGAGGGTCCTACGAGCAGTACTTC. Translated: CASSQAGGGSYEQYF.

This clone was seen more than once but under ten times. This rearrangement joins TRBV19 to TRBJ1-1; D remains unclear. CDR1 is LNHDA, CDR2 SQIVND, per germline (reference sequence). Trimming removed 0 bases from V and 8 bases from J, with 7 bases in between. The CDR3 runs to 12 residues. The CDR3 reads CASSIEWGEAFF. Here the CDR3 DNA reads TGTGCCAGTAGTATAGAGTGGGGAGAAGCTTTCTTT. Together with reference TRBV19 and TRBJ1-1, the CDR3 gives the full variable domain: DGGITQSPKYLFRKEGQNVTLSCEQNLNHDAMYWYRQDPGQGLRLIYYSQIVNDFQKGDIAEGYSVSREKKESFPLTVTSAQKNPTAFYLCASSIEWGEAFFGQGTRLTVV.

The chain combines TRBV9 with TRBJ2-3, with TRBD2 matching over 10 bases. The CDR3 has 16 residues. Germline assignment: CDR1 SGDLS and CDR2 YYNGEE. Trimming cost V 2 bases and J 2 bases; bases outside gene matches: 5. CDR3 coding DNA: TGTGCCAGCAGCGTGGAGCTAGCGGGGGACACAGATACGCAGTATTTT. It codes for CASSVELAGDTDTQYF.